This passage covers 16 T cell receptor beta chains from one sample sequenced in a study of human T cells and chemical hapten exposure (TCRdb year 2021). The method was RACE. Sequencing was carried out with a NextSeq 500. TCRdb reran the public reads through fastp at Q25 and MiXCR, keeping productive beta chains. Entries that share a CDR3 protein sequence are merged under the most common genes and DNA. Present in this sample are more than 300,000 distinct CDR3 sequences, 4.5% to 6% of which were seen just once. The ten biggest clones cover 2.5% to 3% of the sample. Reading the label with the study, this specimen's time point is: pre-sensitization, week 0. The sample's treatment or condition label is to be understood as: therapeutic diphenylcyclopropenone sensitization with weekly scalp DPC. Sequenced material: whole blood, taken in connection with sensitization to the hapten diphenylcyclopropenone (DPC). These TCRs come from a woman aged 50 to 60 with alopecia areata. Some clones in this sample may be carry-over from other donors' samples.

This clonotype was detected ten times or more. The V gene is TRBV11-2, the J gene TRBJ2-1; D is possibly TRBD2 (7 bases). V lost 6 bases to trimming and J lost 6 bases, with 15 bases between them. CDR3 size: 14 residues. Germline CDR1 and CDR2: SGHAT and FQNNGV. CDR3 residues: CASSLVAGANEQFF. CDR3 nucleotide sequence: TGTGCCAGCAGTCTAGTGGCGGGGGCCAATGAGCAGTTCTTC.

Many counts were recorded for this clonotype. The CDR3 DNA follows: TGTGCCAGCGGCGGACCTAACTATGGCTACACCTTC. Translating it yields CASGGPNYGYTF. The chain recombines TRBV27 with TRBJ1-2; no firm D call. There are 12 residues in the CDR3. V was pared by 8 bases and J by 0 bases, with 7 bases between. Germline V gene lookup returns CDR1 MNHEY and CDR2 SMNVEV (reference sequence).

This clonotype has a count of ten or more. V usage is TRBV6-5 and J usage is TRBJ2-1; D gene uncertain. CDR1 and CDR2 (germline): MNHEY, SVGAGI. The length of the CDR3 is 16 residues. The V gene lost 1 base and the J gene lost 1 base, with 11 bases spanning the gap. The CDR3 DNA sequence: TGTGCCAGCAGTTACTACAGCGTAGGGTCCTACAATGAGCAGTTCTTC. It encodes CASSYYSVGSYNEQFF.

The J gene is TRBJ2-7, the V gene TRBV28; D is perhaps TRBD1 (6 bases). The CDR3 spans 15 residues. Germline loops: CDR1 MDHEN, CDR2 SYDVKM. The V gene lost 2 bases and the J gene lost 2 bases, with 13 bases spanning the gap. DNA for the CDR3: TGTGCCAGCAGTTTACCCGGGACACCTGCCTACGAGCAGTACTTC. Translating gives CASSLPGTPAYEQYF.

The sample holds many counts of this clonotype. The V call is TRBV28, the J call TRBJ2-6; no clear D gene. Germline CDR1 and CDR2: MDHEN and SYDVKM. The CDR3 is made up of 13 amino acids. V shed 3 bases and J shed 4 bases, with 4 bases lying between them. This chain's CDR3 is CASSFMGANVLTF. CDR3 sequence (DNA): TGTGCCAGCAGTTTTATGGGGGCCAACGTCCTGACTTTC.

This clonotype was seen at least ten times. This chain joins TRBV6-6 and TRBJ1-1; D call uncertain. Germline CDR1 is MNHNY and CDR2 is SVGAGI (reference sequence). The CDR3 spans 11 residues. Trimming removed 8 bases at V and 1 base at J, with 5 bases between. This CDR3 reads CASETNTEAFF. Here the CDR3 DNA reads TGTGCCAGCGAAACGAACACTGAAGCTTTCTTT.

This clonotype was picked up a small number of times. The gene calls are TRBV7-6 and TRBJ1-2, with 10 bases lining up with TRBD1. J gave up 6 bases and V 0 bases, and 7 bases lay outside the gene matches. The germline gives CDR1 SGHVS, CDR2 FNYEAQ. The CDR3 covers 16 residues. CDR3 in DNA: TGTGCCAGCAGCTTAGCCGGGACAGGGGCGGTGGATGGCTACACCTTC. Protein sequence: CASSLAGTGAVDGYTF.

The gene calls are TRBV5-1 and TRBJ2-7, with D perhaps TRBD2 (6 bases). V was shortened by 4 bases and J by 2 bases, with 16 bases between the two germline ends. The CDR3 is 15 residues long. Per the germline V gene, CDR1 is SGHRS and CDR2 is YFSETQ. The CDR3 DNA is TGCGCCAGCAGCCCCGACGGGGACTCGGCCTACGAGCAGTACTTC. Its translation: CASSPDGDSAYEQYF.

This clonotype has a handful of counts. J is TRBJ2-1 and V is TRBV29-1; 7 bases fit TRBD2. The CDR3 is made up of 14 amino acids. Germline CDR1 SQVTM, CDR2 ANQGSEA. V trimming: 2 bases; J trimming: 4 bases; junction bases outside the gene matches: 5. CDR3 in amino acids: CSVERASGYNEQFF. The CDR3 region has the DNA TGCAGCGTTGAACGGGCTAGCGGTTACAATGAGCAGTTCTTC.

The V and J genes are TRBV12-3 or TRBV12-4 and TRBJ1-2, with D possibly being TRBD1 (5 bases). The CDR3 extends over 14 amino acids. V lost 10 bases, J lost 6 bases, and 21 bases lay in between. The CDR3 nucleotides are TGTGCCACTCCCCATACGCAGGGATCAGATGGCTACACCTTC. Its translation: CATPHTQGSDGYTF.

This clonotype was observed at least ten times. The chain couples TRBV29-1 to TRBJ2-7, with 8 bases matching TRBD1. The CDR3 extends over 13 amino acids. V lost 2 bases, J lost 6 bases, and 6 bases stayed unmatched. CDR1 and CDR2 from the germline V gene are SQVTM and ANQGSEA. The CDR3 DNA sequence: TGCAGCGTTGAACGATTGACAGGGGTCGAGCAGTACTTC. Residues: CSVERLTGVEQYF.

This clonotype was counted ten times or more. The J gene is TRBJ2-7, the V gene TRBV7-6; unclear D gene. Per germline, CDR1 SGHVS and CDR2 FNYEAQ. This CDR3 spans 15 amino acids. V lost 1 base and J 0 bases, leaving 10 bases between the germline ends. The CDR3 loop is CASSLGVQDSYEQYF. The CDR3 region has the DNA TGTGCCAGCAGCTTAGGGGTGCAGGACTCCTACGAGCAGTACTTC.

This clonotype was detected only a few times. The chain combines TRBV3-1 with TRBJ1-2; D uncertain. Germline-derived CDR1 and CDR2 are LGHDT and YNNKEL (reference sequence). Between the trimmed V and J ends, which lost 8 bases and 8 bases, there was a span of 12 bases. The CDR3 extends over 11 amino acids. Here the CDR3 reads CASGRTGGYTF. CDR3 coding DNA: TGTGCCAGCGGCCGGACCGGCGGCTACACCTTC. Variable domain in full (rest from reference TRBV3-1 and TRBJ1-2): DTAVSQTPKYLVTQMGNDKSIKCEQNLGHDTMYWYKQDSKKFLKIMFSYNNKELIINETVPNRFSPKSPDKAHLNLHINSLELGDSAVYFCASGRTGGYTFGSGTRLTVV.

This chain uses TRBV3-1 with TRBJ2-3, with 10 bases matching TRBD2. The germline V gene encodes CDR1 LGHDT and CDR2 YNNKEL (reference sequence). CDR3 length: 17 residues. The V segment lost 4 bases and the J segment 3 bases; nucleotides outside the gene matches: 10. The CDR3 loop is CASSPSGGVEVTDTQYF. The CDR3 DNA is TGTGCCAGCAGCCCCAGCGGGGGGGTAGAGGTGACAGATACGCAGTATTTT.

The CDR3 sequence: CASSIAGRYSNQPQHF. Here the CDR3 DNA reads TGTGCCAGCAGCATAGCTGGTCGGTATAGCAATCAGCCCCAGCATTTT. The chain couples TRBV6-2 or TRBV6-3 to TRBJ1-5; D gene ambiguous. This CDR3 has 16 amino acids. Trimming pared 6 bases from V and 0 bases from J, leaving 15 bases between. Germline lookup yields CDR1 MNHEY and CDR2 SVGEGT.

This clonotype occurred many times. The chain has TRBV5-1 and TRBJ1-5; D unclear. Germline CDR1 and CDR2: SGHRS and YFSETQ. This CDR3 region has 14 residues. Trimming cost V 0 bases and J 9 bases, with 13 bases left between them. CDR3 nucleotides: TGCGCCAGCAGCTTGGTGGCAGGCCAGTGGCCCCAGCATTTT. The encoded protein is CASSLVAGQWPQHF.